One sample yielded the 29 T cell receptor beta chains listed below, sequenced in a study of T-cell memory formation after mild COVID-19. TCRdb re-analysed the 5' RACE reads in MiXCR, keeping a single row per CDR3 protein. The repertoire holds some 290,000 distinct CDR3 sequences, with 15% to 20% as singletons. Sequencing input: PBMCs or a T cell subset sorted from them (not recorded which). The receptors come from a man younger than 30 who had mild COVID-19 (a few samples of this study predate the infection). Cell type and time point are not known.

The chain carries TRBV6-2 or TRBV6-3 and TRBJ1-3; a weak D match, TRBD1 (5 bases). The CDR3 is 15 amino acids. The V and J ends lost 6 bases and 2 bases respectively, with 14 bases between them. CDR1 and CDR2 from the germline V gene are MNHEY and SVGEGT. In nucleotides, the CDR3 is TGTGCCAGCAGATCCCAGGGAGGCACTGGAAACACCATATATTTT. Protein sequence: CASRSQGGTGNTIYF.

This sequence joins TRBV6-2 or TRBV6-3 and TRBJ1-1; D is perhaps TRBD1 (5 bases). Germline CDR1 MNHEY, CDR2 SVGEGT. Trimming removed 6 bases at V and 4 bases at J, with 15 bases between. The CDR3 extends over 14 amino acids. CDR3 DNA: TGTGCCAGCAGCCCCATGGCAGGGCGCACTGAAGCTTTCTTT. Its translation is CASSPMAGRTEAFF.

There are many counts of this clonotype. The chain uses TRBV12-3 or TRBV12-4 and TRBJ1-2; D gene uncertain. With 3 bases removed from V and 7 bases from J, the gap between germline ends came to 12 bases. This CDR3 comprises 13 residues. CDR3 DNA sequence: TGTGCCAGCAGTTTCCCCACACGTCGTGGCTACACCTTC. This translates into CASSFPTRRGYTF.

In this sample, this clonotype turned up many times. The chain employs TRBV5-5 and TRBJ2-3; D is perhaps TRBD1 (5 bases). The V and J ends lost 0 bases and 4 bases respectively, with 12 bases between them. The CDR3 has 15 residues. CDR1 and CDR2 from the germline V gene are SGHKS and YYEKEE (reference sequence). CDR3 amino acids: CASSLVSGAADTQYF. CDR3 sequence (DNA): TGTGCCAGCAGCTTGGTATCTGGGGCTGCAGATACGCAGTATTTT.

This clonotype was counted between two and nine times. J is TRBJ2-1 and V is TRBV2, with D tentatively TRBD1 (5 bases). Germline assignment: CDR1 SNHLY and CDR2 FYNNEI. The CDR3 spans 16 residues. Trimming removed 6 bases at V and 5 bases at J, with 20 bases between. CDR3 protein: CASRSFVRAGNNEQFF. CDR3 coding DNA: TGTGCCAGCAGGTCCTTTGTCAGGGCAGGGAACAATGAGCAGTTCTTC.

Only a few counts were recorded for this clonotype. The V and J genes are TRBV20-1 and TRBJ2-7; no definite D call. Trimming removed 1 base at V and 7 bases at J, with 14 bases between. The CDR3 extends over 13 amino acids. Germline CDR1 DFQATT, CDR2 SNEGSKA (reference sequence). DNA for the CDR3: TGCAGTGCTAGAGGCACGGTGGTCGAGGAGCAGTACTTC. Translated: CSARGTVVEEQYF.

The chain carries TRBV6-6 and TRBJ1-6; a possible D gene is TRBD1 (6 bases). Looked up from germline, CDR1 is MNHNY and CDR2 is SVGAGI (reference sequence). V was trimmed by 5 bases and J by 0 bases, leaving 14 bases between them. The CDR3 is made up of 17 amino acids. This CDR3 reads CASSPRDTSSYNSPLHF. The CDR3 DNA is TGTGCCAGCAGTCCCCGGGACACGAGCTCCTATAATTCACCCCTCCACTTT.

This chain links TRBV11-2 with TRBJ1-6, with 10 bases fitting TRBD1. Germline CDR1 SGHAT, CDR2 FQNNGV. Germline trimming cut 5 bases from V and 1 base from J; bases unmatched to any gene: 8. The CDR3 length is 18 residues. The CDR3 nucleotides are TGTGCCAGCAGCCCAACCCCGGACAGGGGGTCCTATAATTCACCCCTCCACTTT. Its translation: CASSPTPDRGSYNSPLHF.

This sequence joins TRBV6-2 or TRBV6-3 and TRBJ2-3, with D possibly being TRBD1 or TRBD2 (5 bases each). The CDR3 extends over 14 amino acids. Trimming took off 2 bases at V and 7 bases at J, with 13 bases between the two ends. Germline assignment: CDR1 MNHEY and CDR2 SVGEGT. Here the CDR3 reads CASSYGDPGNTQYF. CDR3 in DNA: TGTGCCAGCAGTTACGGGGACCCAGGAAATACGCAGTATTTT.

In this sample, this clonotype turned up a few times. The chain recombines TRBV15 with TRBJ2-7; D might be TRBD1 (5 bases). Trimming removed 4 bases from V and 3 bases from J, with 13 bases in between. Germline V gene lookup returns CDR1 LNHNV and CDR2 YYDKDF (reference sequence). This CDR3 has 14 residues. The CDR3 sequence: CATSTWTRSYEQYF. The CDR3 DNA sequence: TGTGCCACCAGCACCTGGACAAGAAGCTACGAGCAGTACTTC.

At least ten counts were recorded for this clonotype. The chain uses TRBV28 and TRBJ2-2, with no clear D. Trimming stripped 7 bases from V and 4 bases from J, with 10 bases between. Per the germline V gene, CDR1 is MDHEN and CDR2 is SYDVKM. This CDR3 is built from 13 residues. This CDR3 reads CASTQWGTGELFF. The CDR3 DNA follows: TGTGCCAGCACCCAGTGGGGCACCGGGGAGCTGTTTTTT. The whole variable domain, filled in from reference TRBV28 and TRBJ2-2, reads DVKVTQSSRYLVKRTGEKVFLECVQDMDHENMFWYRQDPGLGLRLIYFSYDVKMKEKGDIPEGYSVSREKKERFSLILESASTNQTSMYLCASTQWGTGELFFGEGSRLTVL.

The chain carries TRBV29-1 and TRBJ1-2; D is unresolved. V was clipped by 4 bases and J by 7 bases, with 10 bases between them. Germline CDR1 SQVTM, CDR2 ANQGSEA. The CDR3 totals 11 residues. The CDR3 loop is CSVVSGFGYTF. The CDR3 DNA reads as TGCAGCGTTGTTTCGGGGTTTGGCTACACCTTC.

This clonotype has only a few counts. The V and J genes are TRBV20-1 and TRBJ2-3, with a weak D call TRBD1 (5 bases). CDR1 DFQATT and CDR2 SNEGSKA come from the germline V gene (reference sequence). V lost 1 base and J lost 4, with 9 bases in between. The CDR3 spans 13 residues. As DNA, the CDR3 is TGCAGTGCTAGAGGTGCAGGGCCAGATACGCAGTATTTT. Encoded protein: CSARGAGPDTQYF.

This clonotype was seen a few times. CDR3 nucleotides: TGTGCCAGCAGCTATACTCCCGGACAGGAGTGGCGTAAAAACATTCAGTACTTC. Its protein is CASSYTPGQEWRKNIQYF. V gene TRBV3-1 combines with J gene TRBJ2-4, with 7 bases matching TRBD1. The J segment lost 4 bases and the V segment lost 5 bases, leaving 17 bases of the junction unmatched. In germline, CDR1 is LGHDT, CDR2 YNNKEL (reference sequence). The CDR3 totals 18 residues.

This sequence joins TRBV5-1 and TRBJ2-4; 9 bases line up with TRBD1. V lost 2 bases to trimming and J lost 8 bases; unmatched junction nucleotides: 2. The germline V gene encodes CDR1 SGHRS and CDR2 YFSETQ. The CDR3 spans 13 residues. The CDR3 DNA reads TGCGCCAGCAGCTTAGACAGGGGGGACATTCAGTACTTC. Protein sequence: CASSLDRGDIQYF.

This clonotype was counted a few times. The V gene is TRBV7-3, the J gene TRBJ1-1; D may be TRBD1 (5 bases). Germline V gives CDR1 SGHTA, CDR2 FQGTGA. V shed 5 bases and J shed 1 base, with 14 bases lying between them. This CDR3 has 15 residues. CDR3: CASSTQRQSNTEAFF. The CDR3 bases are TGTGCCAGCAGCACGCAGAGACAGTCGAACACTGAAGCTTTCTTT.

V usage is TRBV18 and J usage is TRBJ1-1, with no clear D. The germline V and J ends were trimmed by 9 bases and 1 base, with 9 bases remaining between them. This CDR3 has 12 residues. From germline, CDR1 is KGHSH and CDR2 LQKENI. The CDR3 spells CARPPPNTEAFF. For the CDR3, the DNA is TGTGCCAGGCCGCCACCGAACACTGAAGCTTTCTTT.

This clonotype was counted a few times. The J gene is TRBJ2-1, the V gene TRBV5-1; 8 bases fit TRBD2. The CDR3 spans 17 residues. Looked up from germline, CDR1 is SGHRS and CDR2 is YFSETQ. With 5 bases clipped from V and 5 bases from J, the junction kept 15 bases outside the gene matches. The DNA for the CDR3 is TGCGCCAGCAGTCGGGGTCTTGGACTAGCTACCGACAATGAGCAGTTCTTC. Its protein product is CASSRGLGLATDNEQFF. Full variable domain (outside the CDR3, taken from reference TRBV5-1 and TRBJ2-1): KAGVTQTPRYLIKTRGQQVTLSCSPISGHRSVSWYQQTPGQGLQFLFEYFSETQRNKGNFPGRFSGRQFSNSRSEMNVSTLELGDSALYLCASSRGLGLATDNEQFFGPGTRLTVL.

The gene calls are TRBV14 and TRBJ1-2; D is unclear. Germline assignment: CDR1 SGHDN and CDR2 FVKESK. V was trimmed by 1 base and J by 9 bases, leaving 9 bases between them. The CDR3 loop spans 12 amino acids. DNA of the CDR3: TGTGCCAGCAGCCAAGCAGACGTCCGCTACACCTTC. This encodes CASSQADVRYTF.

DNA for the CDR3: TGTGCCAGCAGCGTACAGGGGGCTGGGGACACCGGGGAGCTGTTTTTT. The encoded protein is CASSVQGAGDTGELFF. The chain combines TRBV9 with TRBJ2-2; 8 positions agree with TRBD1. The germline V gene has CDR1 SGDLS and CDR2 YYNGEE. V shed 1 base, J shed 3 bases, and the junction held 5 bases outside the gene matches. The CDR3 runs 16 residues.

This clonotype occurred a few times. The V and J genes are TRBV20-1 and TRBJ2-3; tentatively, D is TRBD2 (5 bases). This CDR3 has 13 residues. V gave up 2 bases and J gave up 9 bases, with 15 bases separating them. From germline, CDR1 is DFQATT and CDR2 SNEGSKA (reference sequence). The CDR3 sequence: CSARNWPTGTQYF. The CDR3 region has the DNA TGCAGTGCTAGAAACTGGCCCACGGGGACGCAGTATTTT.

The J gene is TRBJ2-2, the V gene TRBV5-1; 7 bases fit TRBD2. Unmatched junction bases numbered 6, after V lost 4 bases and J lost 0 bases. This CDR3 is built from 16 residues. Per the germline V gene, CDR1 is SGHRS and CDR2 is YFSETQ. CDR3 coding DNA: TGCGCCAGCAGCCCCTGGGGGGGGGCGAACACCGGGGAGCTGTTTTTT. Encoded protein: CASSPWGGANTGELFF.

At least ten counts were recorded for this clonotype. V and J are TRBV15 and TRBJ2-3; 10 bases fit TRBD2. The CDR3 is made up of 16 amino acids. The V segment lost 6 bases and the J segment 6 bases; nucleotides outside the gene matches: 12. Germline V CDR1 and CDR2: LNHNV, YYDKDF (reference sequence). Here the CDR3 reads CATRLAGGRGLDTQYF. CDR3 bases: TGTGCCACCAGATTAGCGGGGGGACGAGGTTTGGATACGCAGTATTTT.

This chain uses TRBV5-1 with TRBJ2-3; maybe TRBD1 (6 bases). The ends were cut back, 1 base at V and 0 bases at J, with 12 bases in the middle. This CDR3 has 16 amino acids. Germline V gene sequence: CDR1 SGHRS, CDR2 YFSETQ. CDR3 protein: CASSLNRAESTDTQYF. CDR3 nucleotides: TGCGCCAGCAGCTTGAACAGGGCGGAAAGCACAGATACGCAGTATTTT.

In this sample, this clonotype turned up a few times. This chain connects TRBV2 to TRBJ2-3; weak D call: TRBD2 (5 bases). The V gene lost 6 bases and the J gene lost 0 bases, with 16 bases spanning the gap. Per the germline V gene, CDR1 is SNHLY and CDR2 is FYNNEI. The CDR3 consists of 16 residues. This CDR3 is CASRALALLSTDTQYF. In DNA, the CDR3 is TGTGCCAGCAGAGCCCTAGCACTCCTCAGCACAGATACGCAGTATTTT. The full variable domain, in which reference TRBV2 and TRBJ2-3 provide the parts outside the CDR3, is EPEVTQTPSHQVTQMGQEVILRCVPISNHLYFYWYRQILGQKVEFLVSFYNNEISEKSEIFDDQFSVERPDGSNFTLKIRSTKLEDSAMYFCASRALALLSTDTQYFGPGTRLTVL.

This chain connects TRBV7-8 to TRBJ2-1, with 8 bases identical to TRBD2. The CDR3 consists of 15 residues. The germline gives CDR1 SGHVS, CDR2 FQNEAQ. V lost 5 bases, J lost 9 bases, and 12 bases stayed unmatched. CDR3 DNA sequence: TGTGCCAGCAGCCCCACTGGCGGGGGGCGGGGTGAGCAGTTCTTC. As protein: CASSPTGGGRGEQFF.

There are a few counts of this clonotype. The chain recombines TRBV7-9 with TRBJ1-2; 7 bases are shared with TRBD1. Germline V lookup: CDR1 SEHNR, CDR2 FQNEAQ (reference sequence). The CDR3 extends over 15 amino acids. V lost 1 base, J lost 2 bases, and 4 bases stayed unmatched. The CDR3 DNA reads TGTGCCAGCAGCTTAGGTACAGGGGCCAACTATGGCTACACCTTC. It translates to CASSLGTGANYGYTF.

This clonotype appeared a few times. The chain carries TRBV18 and TRBJ2-7; the D gene is possibly TRBD2 (6 bases). CDR1 is KGHSH, CDR2 LQKENI, per germline. Trimming removed 3 bases from V and 5 bases from J, with 14 bases in between. This CDR3 spans 14 amino acids. DNA of the CDR3: TGTGCCAGCTCACCCCGGACGGGGGAGGACGAGCAGTACTTC. Its protein is CASSPRTGEDEQYF.

This clonotype has a handful of counts. The V and J genes are TRBV4-1 and TRBJ2-7; 9 bases match TRBD1. J was trimmed by 2 bases and V by 6 bases; bases with no gene match: 11. From germline, CDR1 is MGHRA and CDR2 YSYEKL. This CDR3 comprises 16 residues. CDR3: CASSNPGTGNPYEQYF. For the CDR3, the DNA is TGCGCCAGCAGTAACCCCGGGACAGGGAACCCCTACGAGCAGTACTTC.